This is a list of T cell receptor beta chains from one sample in a study of blood T cell repertoires in COVID-19. TCRdb's table, derived via immunoSEQ multiplex PCR, lists solely in-frame clones and lacks some. The sample contains 55,000 to 80,000 clones, roughly 92% of which appear only once. The sample consisted of peripheral blood. Every receptor here comes from a human donor in a cohort sampled during active COVID-19. Both conserved end residues are part of each CDR3. D genes are given only for firm matches. Clone size is given for some rows only: seen once, a few or many times, or a class if the clone is expanded.

J	size	D	V	DNA	CDR3
TRBJ1-4	NA	NA	TRBV6-6	TGTGCCAGCAGTCCCCGACAGGTTATGCTGCCGTTTTTT	CASSPRQVMLPFF
TRBJ2-5	NA	TRBD2	TRBV7-2	TGTGCCAGCAGCTTAGTTGGGGGCCTAGCGGGAGTAGGAGAGACCCAGTACTTC	CASSLVGGLAGVGETQYF
TRBJ2-7	NA	NA	TRBV28	TGTGCCAGCAGTTTTCGGTACGAGCAGTACTTC	CASSFRYEQYF
TRBJ2-3	NA	TRBD2	TRBV27	TGTGCCAGCAGTTTCGCTAGCGGGAGCTCAGATACGCAGTATTTT	CASSFASGSSDTQYF
TRBJ2-7	NA	TRBD2	TRBV28	TGTGCCAGCGTCCGGGCGGGGGGCTCCTACGAGCAGTACTTC	CASVRAGGSYEQYF
TRBJ1-6	NA	TRBD1	TRBV11-2	TGTGCCAGCAGCGTCAACCAGGGGGCTTTTTCACCCCTCCACTTT	CASSVNQGAFSPLHF
TRBJ2-5	NA	NA	TRBV4-3	TGCGCCAGCAGCCGAGTTTTCGTAGCGACGCAAGAGACCCAGTACTTC	CASSRVFVATQETQYF
TRBJ2-7	NA	TRBD1	TRBV28	TGTGCCAGCAGTCGGGACAGCCCCTACGAGCAGTACTTC	CASSRDSPYEQYF
TRBJ2-3	NA	TRBD2	TRBV3-1/TRBV3-2	TGTGCCAGCAGCCAAGATCCGACTAGCGGGTATAGCACAGATACGCAGTATTTT	CASSQDPTSGYSTDTQYF
TRBJ2-7	NA	TRBD1	TRBV7-3	TGTGCCAGCAGCCGGACAGGGGGTTTCTACGAGCAGTACTTC	CASSRTGGFYEQYF
TRBJ2-1	NA	TRBD1	TRBV28	TGTGCCAGCAGTTTATTGGGGCGGGGACAGGGTAGCAATGAGCAGTTCTTC	CASSLLGRGQGSNEQFF
TRBJ2-7	NA	TRBD1	TRBV10-3	TGTGCCATCAGTGCGGACAGGGCCTACGAGCAGTACTTC	CAISADRAYEQYF
TRBJ2-3	NA	TRBD2	TRBV9	TGTGCCAGCAGCGTAGGACTAGCGGGGAATACGCAGTATTTT	CASSVGLAGNTQYF
TRBJ2-5	NA	TRBD2	TRBV24-1	TGTGCCACCAGTGATTTAGGCGGGGGGCTGGAGACCCAGTACTTC	CATSDLGGGLETQYF
TRBJ2-2	NA	TRBD1	TRBV7-3	TGTGCCAGCAGCACGGCCGGGACAGCGACCGGGGAGCTGTTTTTT	CASSTAGTATGELFF
TRBJ1-1	few	NA	TRBV28	TGTGCCAGCAGCCAGGGGTACACTGAAGCTTTCTTT	CASSQGYTEAFF
TRBJ2-7	NA	TRBD1	TRBV7-2	TGTGCCAGCAGCTTCGAACTGGGGACAGGGGGGCGCGAGCAGTACTTC	CASSFELGTGGREQYF
TRBJ2-1	NA	NA	TRBV21-1	TGTGCCAGCCCAGAGGGTAGCTCCTACAATGAGCAGTTCTTC	CASPEGSSYNEQFF
TRBJ2-6	NA	NA	TRBV30	TGTGCCTGGCGAAGCGGGGCCAACGTCCTGACTTTC	CAWRSGANVLTF
TRBJ1-4	NA	TRBD1	TRBV20-1	TGCAGTGCTAGTACTGGGACAGGGGATGAAAAACTGTTTTTT	CSASTGTGDEKLFF
TRBJ2-7	NA	TRBD1	TRBV2	TGTGCCAGCAGTGGGACCGGGACAGTAACCCCCTACGAGCAGTACTTC	CASSGTGTVTPYEQYF
TRBJ2-1	NA	NA	TRBV5-1	TGCGCCAGCAGCTTGGAACTATACAATGAGCAGTTCTTC	CASSLELYNEQFF
TRBJ2-7	NA	TRBD2	TRBV7-9	TGTGCCAGCAGCTTATCGGCGGGGGGGAACACCTACGAGCAGTACTTC	CASSLSAGGNTYEQYF
TRBJ2-7	NA	NA	TRBV7-2	TGTGCCAGCAGCTTAGAGGGGGGGCGGGCCCAGTACTTC	CASSLEGGRAQYF
TRBJ1-2	few	NA	TRBV23-1	TGCGCCAGCCCCCCAGGAGGCTACACCTTC	CASPPGGYTF
TRBJ2-4	NA	TRBD1	TRBV7-6	TGTGCCAGCAGTCCTTACAGGGGAGCCAAAAACATTCAGTACTTC	CASSPYRGAKNIQYF
TRBJ2-5	NA	NA	TRBV24-1	TGTGCCACCTCCCCCCGCGACCAAGAGACCCAGTACTTC	CATSPRDQETQYF
TRBJ2-1	NA	NA	TRBV12-3/TRBV12-4	TGTGCCAGCAGTTTACGTCATGAGCAGTTCTTC	CASSLRHEQFF
TRBJ2-6	NA	TRBD1	TRBV30	TGTGCCTGGCACCCCCCCTTCGGGACAGCAAGCTCTGGGGCCAACGTCCTGACTTTC	CAWHPPFGTASSGANVLTF
TRBJ2-3	NA	NA	TRBV2	TGTGCCAGCAGTGAAGCGGGGGGACGAACAGATACGCAGTATTTT	CASSEAGGRTDTQYF
TRBJ2-6	NA	NA	TRBV9	TGTGCCAGCAGCGAGCTCAGGCAGGGTGATTCGTCAGGGGCCAACGTCCTGACTTTC	CASSELRQGDSSGANVLTF
TRBJ1-5	NA	TRBD1	TRBV28	TGTGCCAGCAGTTTACGAACAGGGGGCAATCAGCCCCAGCATTTT	CASSLRTGGNQPQHF
TRBJ2-5	NA	TRBD2	TRBV2	TGTGCCAGCAGCGATGGGACTACCCAAGAGACCCAGTACTTC	CASSDGTTQETQYF
TRBJ2-3	NA	NA	TRBV7-2	TGTGCCAGCAGCCGCAGCGGATTCACAGATACGCAGTATTTT	CASSRSGFTDTQYF
TRBJ2-2	NA	NA	TRBV9	TGTGCCAGCAGCGTGGGCCAGGGTTTAGCCGGGGAGCTGTTTTTT	CASSVGQGLAGELFF
TRBJ1-2	NA	TRBD1	TRBV5-5	TGTGCCAGCAGCTACCCGGACAGGGCTGTCTATGGCTACACCTTC	CASSYPDRAVYGYTF
TRBJ2-3	NA	NA	TRBV12-5	TGTGCTAGTGGTTTTGACTGGTCGGATACGCAGTATTTT	CASGFDWSDTQYF
TRBJ1-2	NA	NA	TRBV30	TGTGCCTGGAGTAAGACAGTCGAGAGAAACTATGGCTACACCTTC	CAWSKTVERNYGYTF
TRBJ1-4	NA	NA	TRBV7-9	TGTGCCAGCAGCCTCCAAGGGAGGGATAGAGAAAAACTGTTTTTT	CASSLQGRDREKLFF
TRBJ2-5	NA	TRBD2	TRBV5-1	TGCGCCAGCAGCCGTGGGAGCGGGGAACAAGAGACCCAGTACTTC	CASSRGSGEQETQYF
TRBJ1-3	NA	NA	TRBV18	TGTGCCAGCTCACCCGACCGGAGCTCTGGAAACACCATATATTTT	CASSPDRSSGNTIYF
TRBJ1-3	NA	NA	TRBV5-5	TGTGCCAGCAGCTTCGGGTCATCAAGCTCTGGAAACACCATATATTTT	CASSFGSSSSGNTIYF